This record looks at one TCR beta chain sequence and its context. Measured with immunoSEQ multiplex PCR; TCRdb has only the in-frame clones, and not every one. This sample has just over 35,000 clones, with approximately 93% found just once. These data are taken from a study of T cell changes during pregnancy in multiple sclerosis. This CDR3 has 13 residues. V lost 0 bases, J lost 7 bases, and 9 bases lay in between. Germline lookup yields CDR1 LNHNV and CDR2 YYDKDF (reference sequence). The clonotype originates from a female donor with multiple sclerosis, enrolled in a pregnancy study. Sequences were derived from CD4+ T cells from peripheral blood mononuclear cells, sampled in the first trimester of pregnancy. The chain has TRBV15 and TRBJ1-1; D is uncertain. As DNA, the CDR3 is TGTGCCACCAGCAGAGATTTTGGCGGTGAAGCTTTCTTT. Protein sequence: CATSRDFGGEAFF.